The next 11 T cell receptor beta chains were all read from a single sample in a study of OX40 agonist ivuxolimab in advanced cancers. The method was immunoSEQ multiplex PCR; TCRdb's version includes in-frame clones alone and lacks a portion of them. The data contain about 69,000 clones, approximately 91% of them singletons. The sample consisted of CD4+ or CD8+ T cells sorted from blood, taken in a trial of the OX40 agonist ivuxolimab. The receptors derive from an adult with an advanced solid tumor such as melanoma, head and neck, liver or kidney cancer.

V gene TRBV25-1 combines with J gene TRBJ1-1; D not resolved. The CDR3 runs 15 residues. Germline V gene lookup returns CDR1 MGHDK and CDR2 SYGVNS. Trimming stripped 1 base from V and 1 base from J, with 10 bases between. CDR3 loop: CASSESSKRNTEAFF. The CDR3 DNA follows: TGTGCCAGCAGTGAATCTAGCAAAAGGAACACTGAAGCTTTCTTT.

This chain links TRBV29-1 with TRBJ1-2; a weak D match, TRBD1 (6 bases). The ends were cut back, 1 base at V and 4 bases at J, with 7 bases in the middle. The CDR3 covers 12 residues. Germline loops: CDR1 SQVTM, CDR2 ANQGSEA. CDR3 region: CSVEVRGYGYTF. CDR3 sequence (DNA): TGCAGCGTTGAAGTCAGGGGCTATGGCTACACCTTC.

The V and J genes are TRBV28 and TRBJ2-1; D remains ambiguous. The CDR3 is 16 amino acids. The V gene lost 3 bases and the J gene lost 8 bases, with 20 bases spanning the gap. Germline lookup yields CDR1 MDHEN and CDR2 SYDVKM. CDR3 loop: CASSFLVLLSGDEQFF. The CDR3 bases are TGTGCCAGCAGTTTCCTAGTTTTATTGAGTGGCGATGAGCAGTTCTTC.

The V call is TRBV5-1, the J call TRBJ1-3; unclear D gene. V gave up 2 bases and J gave up 3 bases, with 6 bases separating them. This CDR3 is 13 amino acids long. CDR1 is SGHRS and CDR2 is YFSETQ in the germline V gene. CDR3 sequence reads: CASSLGSGNTIYF. Written as DNA, the CDR3 is TGCGCCAGCAGCTTAGGGAGTGGAAACACCATATATTTT. Using reference TRBV5-1 and TRBJ1-3 for the parts outside the CDR3, the full variable domain is KAGVTQTPRYLIKTRGQQVTLSCSPISGHRSVSWYQQTPGQGLQFLFEYFSETQRNKGNFPGRFSGRQFSNSRSEMNVSTLELGDSALYLCASSLGSGNTIYFGEGSWLTVV.

The V gene is TRBV18, the J gene TRBJ1-4; tentative D call: TRBD1 (5 bases). CDR3 length: 16 residues. Germline V gene lookup returns CDR1 KGHSH and CDR2 LQKENI. V was pared by 1 base and J by 4 bases, with 13 bases between. This chain's CDR3 is CASSPQWGRSNEKLFF. CDR3 in DNA: TGTGCCAGCTCACCACAGTGGGGACGCAGTAATGAAAAACTGTTTTTT. The variable domain in full, with the rest retrieved from reference TRBV18 and TRBJ1-4, is NAGVMQNPRHLVRRRGQEARLRCSPMKGHSHVYWYRQLPEEGLKFMVYLQKENIIDESGMPKERFSAEFPKEGPSILRIQQVVRGDSAAYFCASSPQWGRSNEKLFFGSGTQLSVL.

This clone was detected a few times. The rearrangement uses TRBV7-2 and TRBJ2-7, with unresolved D. The V end was cut by 5 bases, the J end by 0 bases, with 11 bases between. CDR3 size: 14 residues. Germline V gene data show CDR1 as SGHTA and CDR2 as FQGNSA. CDR3 DNA sequence: TGTGCCAGCAGCCCACACGCCAGCTCCTACGAGCAGTACTTC. It translates to CASSPHASSYEQYF. Based on the CDR3 plus reference TRBV7-2 and TRBJ2-7, the full variable domain is GAGVSQSPSNKVTEKGKDVELRCDPISGHTALYWYRQSLGQGLEFLIYFQGNSAPDKSGLPSDRFSAERTGGSVSTLTIQRTQQEDSAVYLCASSPHASSYEQYFGPGTRLTVT.

This clone occurred once. The chain joins TRBV11-2 to TRBJ1-1; D may be TRBD1 (5 bases). The CDR3 runs to 15 residues. Trimming removed 6 bases from V and 0 bases from J, with 14 bases in between. CDR1 and CDR2 (germline): SGHAT, FQNNGV. The CDR3 coding sequence is TGTGCCAGCAGGGGACCAGGGATCCTGAACACTGAAGCTTTCTTT. Translated: CASRGPGILNTEAFF.

The rearrangement uses TRBV2 and TRBJ2-1; TRBD2 matches 13 bases. The length of the CDR3 is 17 residues. Germline V gene lookup returns CDR1 SNHLY and CDR2 FYNNEI. V trimming: 6 bases; J trimming: 3 bases; junction bases outside the gene matches: 8. In nucleotides, the CDR3 is TGTGCCAGCAGGAAAGGACTAGCGGGAGTTTTCTACAATGAGCAGTTCTTC. This translates into CASRKGLAGVFYNEQFF.

The chain has TRBV13 and TRBJ2-1, with D possibly matching TRBD2 (5 bases). The germline CDR1 and CDR2 sequences are PRHDT and FYEKMQ (reference sequence). Trimming took off 3 bases at V and 0 bases at J, with 9 bases between the two ends. The CDR3 extends over 15 amino acids. Written as DNA, the CDR3 is TGTGCCAGCAGCTTTAGAGGGAACTCCTACAATGAGCAGTTCTTC. Its translation: CASSFRGNSYNEQFF.

The chain is built from TRBV19 and TRBJ2-7, with 7 bases aligning to TRBD1. CDR1 LNHDA and CDR2 SQIVND come from the germline V gene (reference sequence). With 9 bases clipped from V and 4 bases from J, the junction kept 9 bases outside the gene matches. The CDR3 runs to 13 residues. CDR3 coding DNA: TGTGCCAGCGCGGTGAGGGGGCAATACGAGCAGTACTTC. Translating gives CASAVRGQYEQYF.

V usage is TRBV11-3 and J usage is TRBJ1-1; 8 bases agree with TRBD1. With 5 bases clipped from V and 7 bases from J, the junction kept 9 bases outside the gene matches. This CDR3 spans 14 amino acids. Germline CDR1 is SGHNT and CDR2 is YENEEA. CDR3 sequence: CASSLTGGIDEAFF. The CDR3 DNA sequence: TGTGCCAGCAGCCTCACAGGGGGAATAGATGAAGCTTTCTTT.